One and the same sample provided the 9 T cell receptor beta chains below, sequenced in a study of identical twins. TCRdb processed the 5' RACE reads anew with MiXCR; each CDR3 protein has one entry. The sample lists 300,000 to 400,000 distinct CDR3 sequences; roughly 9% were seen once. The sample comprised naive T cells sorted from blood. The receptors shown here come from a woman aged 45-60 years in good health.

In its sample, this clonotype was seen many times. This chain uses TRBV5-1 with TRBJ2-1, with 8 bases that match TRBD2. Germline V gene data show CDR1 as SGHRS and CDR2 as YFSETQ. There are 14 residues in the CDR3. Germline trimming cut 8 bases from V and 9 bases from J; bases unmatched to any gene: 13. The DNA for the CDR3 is TGCGCCAGACAGGAGCCGGGACTAGTAGGTGAGCAGTTCTTC. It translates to CARQEPGLVGEQFF.

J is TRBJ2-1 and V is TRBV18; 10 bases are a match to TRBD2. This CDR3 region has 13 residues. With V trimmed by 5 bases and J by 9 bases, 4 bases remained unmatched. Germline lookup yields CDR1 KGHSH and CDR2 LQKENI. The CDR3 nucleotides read TGTGCCAGCTCAAGGACTAGCGGCGGTGAGCAGTTCTTC. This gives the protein CASSRTSGGEQFF.

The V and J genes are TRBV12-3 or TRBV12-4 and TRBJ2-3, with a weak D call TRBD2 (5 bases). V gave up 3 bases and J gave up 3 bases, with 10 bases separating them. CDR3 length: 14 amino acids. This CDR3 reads CASSFETTTDTQYF. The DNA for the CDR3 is TGTGCCAGCAGTTTCGAGACTACAACAGATACGCAGTATTTT.

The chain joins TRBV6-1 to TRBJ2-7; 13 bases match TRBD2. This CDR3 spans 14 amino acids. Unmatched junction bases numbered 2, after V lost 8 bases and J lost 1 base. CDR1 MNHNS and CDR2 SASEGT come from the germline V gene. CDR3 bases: TGTGCCAGCGCGGGACTAGCGGGGTCCTACGAGCAGTACGTC. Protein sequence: CASAGLAGSYEQYV.

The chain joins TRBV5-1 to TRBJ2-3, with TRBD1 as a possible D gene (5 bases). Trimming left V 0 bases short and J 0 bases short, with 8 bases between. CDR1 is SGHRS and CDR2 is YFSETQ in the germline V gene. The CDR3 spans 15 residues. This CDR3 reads CASSLAGISTDTQYF. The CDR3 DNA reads TGCGCCAGCAGCTTGGCAGGGATCAGCACAGATACGCAGTATTTT. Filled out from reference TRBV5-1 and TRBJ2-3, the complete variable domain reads KAGVTQTPRYLIKTRGQQVTLSCSPISGHRSVSWYQQTPGQGLQFLFEYFSETQRNKGNFPGRFSGRQFSNSRSEMNVSTLELGDSALYLCASSLAGISTDTQYFGPGTRLTVL.

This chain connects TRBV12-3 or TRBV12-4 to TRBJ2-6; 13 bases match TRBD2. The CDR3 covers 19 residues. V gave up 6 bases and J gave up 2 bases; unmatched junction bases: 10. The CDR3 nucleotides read TGTGCCAGCAGACCCTCCGGACTAGCGGGAGTCACTGGGGCCAACGTCCTGACTTTC. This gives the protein CASRPSGLAGVTGANVLTF.

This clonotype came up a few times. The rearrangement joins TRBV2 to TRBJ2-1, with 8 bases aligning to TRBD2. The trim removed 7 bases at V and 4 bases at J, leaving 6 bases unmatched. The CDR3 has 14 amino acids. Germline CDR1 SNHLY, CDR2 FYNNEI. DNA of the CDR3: TGTGCCAGCAACGGGAGGGCCGTATACAATGAGCAGTTCTTC. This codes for CASNGRAVYNEQFF.

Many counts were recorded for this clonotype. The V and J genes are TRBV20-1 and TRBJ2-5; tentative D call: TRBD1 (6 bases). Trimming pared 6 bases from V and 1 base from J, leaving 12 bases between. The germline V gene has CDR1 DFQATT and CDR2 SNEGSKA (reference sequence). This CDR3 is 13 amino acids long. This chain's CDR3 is CSAPGTSQETQYF. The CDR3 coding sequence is TGCAGTGCCCCCGGGACAAGCCAAGAGACCCAGTACTTC.

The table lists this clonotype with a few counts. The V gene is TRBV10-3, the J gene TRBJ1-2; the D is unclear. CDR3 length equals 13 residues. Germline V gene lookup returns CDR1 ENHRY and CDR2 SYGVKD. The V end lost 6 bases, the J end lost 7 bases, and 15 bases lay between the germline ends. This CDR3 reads CAISPGTPGGYTF. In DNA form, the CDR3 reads TGTGCCATCAGCCCTGGCACGCCCGGTGGCTACACCTTC.